This T cell receptor (beta chain) was captured by sequencing in a study of CD8 T cells in Susac syndrome. Negative isolation yielded CD8+ and CD4+ T cells; FACS enriched TEMRA cells. RNA, at roughly 0.45 to 1 ug, was reverse transcribed with random hexamers. Amplification of the TCR beta CDR3 was carried out by immunoSEQ multiplex PCR, which spanned a total of 54 Vbeta and 13 Jbeta segments. TCRdb called the immunoSEQ multiplex PCR reads again in MiXCR, with one record for every CDR3 protein. The sample carries over 100,000 distinct CDR3 sequences, around 90% recorded once. This CDR3 is 19 amino acids long. The junction had 17 bases not matched to a gene; V was cut back by 4 bases and J by 4 bases. Germline V lookup: CDR1 SGHVS, CDR2 FQNEAQ.

The J gene is TRBJ1-5, the V gene TRBV7-8, with 9 bases identical to TRBD1. The sequenced material came from CD4+ T cells from PBMCs. This clonotype was obtained from a human donor in good health. CDR3 region: CASSSLVGQGVAPNQPQHF. The DNA of the CDR3 is TGTGCCAGCAGCTCCCTCGTGGGACAGGGTGTAGCGCCTAATCAGCCCCAGCATTTT.